The 18 T cell receptor beta chains presented below share a single source sample, sequenced in a study of T cells after yellow fever vaccination. TCRdb independently ran MiXCR on the 5' RACE reads; one entry per CDR3 protein. Among about 580,000 distinct CDR3 sequences, around 17% were seen once, and the ten largest hold 17%. The starting material was PBMCs, obtained about 5 days after the first yellow fever vaccination. Every receptor here comes from a man younger than 35 who received the YFV17D yellow fever vaccine.

The chain carries TRBV11-2 and TRBJ2-1; a possible D gene is TRBD2 (6 bases). V lost 4 bases to trimming and J lost 6 bases, with 16 bases between them. Looked up from germline, CDR1 is SGHAT and CDR2 is FQNNGV. The CDR3 covers 15 residues. CDR3 loop: CASSSHVAGSNEQFF. For the CDR3, the DNA is TGTGCCAGCAGCTCCCACGTTGCGGGGTCCAATGAGCAGTTCTTC.

This clonotype occurred a few times. The V and J genes are TRBV5-4 and TRBJ2-1, with D tentatively TRBD1 (5 bases). This CDR3 has 13 residues. Germline V lookup: CDR1 SGHNT, CDR2 YYREEE (reference sequence). The V and J ends lost 0 bases and 9 bases respectively, with 10 bases between them. CDR3 protein: CASSLEAGFEQFF. The DNA for the CDR3 is TGTGCCAGCAGCTTGGAAGCAGGGTTTGAGCAGTTCTTC.

The V and J genes are TRBV5-1 and TRBJ1-2; 7 bases agree with TRBD1. The CDR3 has 14 amino acids. Germline values: CDR1 SGHRS, CDR2 YFSETQ. The ends lost 2 bases at V and 5 bases at J; junction bases unmatched: 6. The CDR3 nucleotides read TGCGCCAGCAGCTTAAGCTCACAGGGGTATGGCTACACCTTC. Protein product: CASSLSSQGYGYTF.

V usage is TRBV7-8 and J usage is TRBJ1-5; D possibly corresponds to TRBD1 (5 bases). The CDR3 has 15 residues. Trimming took 1 base from V and 0 from J, leaving 7 bases between them. Germline V lookup: CDR1 SGHVS, CDR2 FQNEAQ. The CDR3 region is CASSLGQNSNQPQHF. The CDR3, as DNA: TGTGCCAGCAGCTTAGGACAGAATAGCAATCAGCCCCAGCATTTT.

This clonotype was observed a handful of times. This rearrangement joins TRBV5-1 to TRBJ1-2, with a possible D match to TRBD1 (5 bases). This CDR3 has 13 residues. Trimming removed 0 bases at V and 10 bases at J, with 13 bases between. Per the germline V gene, CDR1 is SGHRS and CDR2 is YFSETQ. DNA of the CDR3: TGCGCCAGCAGCTTGGAGTTGGGGGTACTCTACACCTTC. This codes for CASSLELGVLYTF.

This clonotype was seen more than once but under ten times. The chain combines TRBV4-3 with TRBJ1-6, with TRBD1 matching over 7 bases. Germline CDR1 is LGHNA and CDR2 is YSLEER. The junction had 5 bases not matched to a gene; V was cut back by 6 bases and J by 6 bases. The CDR3 is 14 amino acids. CDR3 loop: CASSTGTVNSPLHF. CDR3 DNA sequence: TGCGCCAGCAGTACCGGGACAGTTAATTCACCCCTCCACTTT.

This clonotype came up many times. This chain uses TRBV18 with TRBJ1-6; TRBD1 is a possible D gene (5 bases). The CDR3 extends over 14 amino acids. V shed 3 bases and J shed 7 bases, with 10 bases lying between them. Germline-derived CDR1 and CDR2 are KGHSH and LQKENI. The CDR3 DNA reads TGTGCCAGCTCACCGGGACCGAGAAATTCACCCCTCCACTTT. Residues: CASSPGPRNSPLHF.

The chain employs TRBV5-1 and TRBJ2-3, with 8 nucleotides matching TRBD1. The V and J ends lost 3 bases and 4 bases, in that order; junction bases with no gene match: 4. This CDR3 is built from 14 residues. The germline CDR1 and CDR2 sequences are SGHRS and YFSETQ. In DNA form, the CDR3 reads TGCGCCAGCAGCTGGAGACAGGGGTCAGATACGCAGTATTTT. Translation: CASSWRQGSDTQYF.

The chain is built from TRBV12-3 or TRBV12-4 and TRBJ2-2; TRBD1 agrees at 10 bases. The CDR3 runs 16 residues. V was pared by 11 bases and J by 4 bases, with 13 bases of the junction left unmatched. This CDR3 is CAFIRGGTGVTGELFF. CDR3 nucleotides: TGTGCCTTTATTAGGGGCGGGACAGGGGTCACCGGGGAGCTGTTTTTT.

This sequence joins TRBV11-2 and TRBJ2-2; D call uncertain. CDR3 length: 16 residues. CDR1 SGHAT and CDR2 FQNNGV come from the germline V gene. Trimming removed 5 bases at V and 1 base at J, with 14 bases between. CDR3 nucleotide sequence: TGTGCCAGCAGCCAGCTTAAGGGTGAGAACACCGGGGAGCTGTTTTTT. Translated: CASSQLKGENTGELFF.

This clonotype has just a few counts. The chain recombines TRBV12-3 or TRBV12-4 with TRBJ1-1; TRBD1 might be the D (5 bases). The CDR3 extends over 14 amino acids. Between the trimmed V and J ends, which lost 6 bases and 1 base, there was a span of 12 bases. DNA of the CDR3: TGTGCCAGCAGACCCCAGACAGAGAACACTGAAGCTTTCTTT. Translation gives CASRPQTENTEAFF.

This clonotype was recorded many times. The chain recombines TRBV12-3 or TRBV12-4 with TRBJ1-1, with D hard to call. The CDR3 consists of 15 residues. The germline V and J ends were trimmed by 5 bases and 4 bases, with 17 bases remaining between them. The CDR3 coding sequence is TGTGCCAGCAGTATGGAACCACTCAGGAGCACTGAAGCTTTCTTT. It translates to CASSMEPLRSTEAFF.

This clonotype was seen repeatedly, ten times or more. The chain recombines TRBV5-1 with TRBJ2-1; 7 positions match TRBD2. The CDR3 length is 14 residues. V lost 7 bases and J lost 6; bases outside the gene matches: 10. Germline CDR1 reads SGHRS; CDR2 reads YFSETQ. The DNA of the CDR3 is TGCGCCAGCTCGTTGGGAGGGTCGGGCAATGAGCAGTTCTTC. This gives the protein CASSLGGSGNEQFF.

A few counts support this clonotype. The chain combines TRBV13 with TRBJ2-1; D perhaps matches TRBD1 (6 bases). Germline loops: CDR1 PRHDT, CDR2 FYEKMQ (reference sequence). This CDR3 comprises 13 residues. V was trimmed by 5 bases and J by 9 bases, leaving 14 bases between them. CDR3 nucleotide sequence: TGTGCCAGCAGCATTAGACAGGTCGGTGAGCAGTTCTTC. This encodes CASSIRQVGEQFF. Complete variable domain (other parts from reference TRBV13 and TRBJ2-1): AAGVIQSPRHLIKEKRETATLKCYPIPRHDTVYWYQQGPGQDPQFLISFYEKMQSDKGSIPDRFSAQQFSDYHSELNMSSLELGDSALYFCASSIRQVGEQFFGPGTRLTVL.

This clonotype has just a few counts. The chain carries TRBV7-3 and TRBJ2-3; tentative D call: TRBD1 (6 bases). V lost 2 bases to trimming and J lost 4 bases, with 16 bases between them. Per germline, CDR1 SGHTA and CDR2 FQGTGA. The length of the CDR3 is 16 residues. The CDR3, as DNA: TGTGCCAGCAGCTTAGCCGGACAGTCCGGCGCAGATACGCAGTATTTT. Amino acids: CASSLAGQSGADTQYF. Filled out from reference TRBV7-3 and TRBJ2-3, the complete variable domain reads GAGVSQTPSNKVTEKGKYVELRCDPISGHTALYWYRQSLGQGPEFLIYFQGTGAADDSGLPNDRFFAVRPEGSVSTLKIQRTERGDSAVYLCASSLAGQSGADTQYFGPGTRLTVL.

This clonotype was detected a few times. The V and J genes are TRBV20-1 and TRBJ2-1; D unresolved. Germline CDR1 is DFQATT and CDR2 is SNEGSKA (reference sequence). V lost 0 bases and J lost 4, with 10 bases in between. The CDR3 loop spans 14 amino acids. The CDR3 here is CSARDNGYYNEQFF. The CDR3 nucleotides are TGCAGTGCTAGAGATAATGGATATTACAATGAGCAGTTCTTC.

The sample holds a few counts of this clonotype. The chain is built from TRBV10-3 and TRBJ2-1; D ambiguous. Trimming left V 2 bases short and J 9 bases short, with 11 bases between. The length of the CDR3 is 13 residues. Germline V gene data show CDR1 as ENHRY and CDR2 as SYGVKD. The CDR3 nucleotides read TGTGCCATCAGTGAGGTCGGCGGACCTGAGCAGTTCTTC. Amino acid sequence: CAISEVGGPEQFF.

This clonotype was counted only a few times. The chain combines TRBV18 with TRBJ1-5; D unresolved. Trimming left V 4 bases short and J 2 bases short, with 9 bases between. CDR1 and CDR2 (germline): KGHSH, LQKENI. This CDR3 spans 14 amino acids. CDR3 sequence: CASSRTEGNQPQHF. CDR3 coding DNA: TGTGCCAGCTCACGGACGGAGGGCAATCAGCCCCAGCATTTT.